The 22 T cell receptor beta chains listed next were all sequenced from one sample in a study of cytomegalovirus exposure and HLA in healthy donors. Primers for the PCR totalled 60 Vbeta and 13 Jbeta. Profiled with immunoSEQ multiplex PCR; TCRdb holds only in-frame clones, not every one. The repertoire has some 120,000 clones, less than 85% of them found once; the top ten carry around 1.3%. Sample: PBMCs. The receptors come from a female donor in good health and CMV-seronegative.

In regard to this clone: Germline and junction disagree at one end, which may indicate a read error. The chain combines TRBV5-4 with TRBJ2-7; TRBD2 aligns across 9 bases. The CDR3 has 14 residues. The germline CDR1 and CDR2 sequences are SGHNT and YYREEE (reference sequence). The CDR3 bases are TGTGCCAGCAAAGTGGCGGGAGGGCTCTACGAGCAGTACTTT. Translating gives CASKVAGGLYEQYF.

CDR3 nucleotide sequence: TGTGCCAGTAGTATAGAAGTGGCGGGGGGCTTTTACAATGAGCAGTTCTTC. This codes for CASSIEVAGGFYNEQFF. The chain couples TRBV19 to TRBJ2-1, with 8 bases matching TRBD2. The CDR3 covers 17 residues. Per the germline V gene, CDR1 is LNHDA and CDR2 is SQIVND (reference sequence). The junction had 8 bases not matched to a gene; V was cut back by 0 bases and J by 4 bases. The full variable domain, its missing parts supplied by reference TRBV19 and TRBJ2-1, is DGGITQSPKYLFRKEGQNVTLSCEQNLNHDAMYWYRQDPGQGLRLIYYSQIVNDFQKGDIAEGYSVSREKKESFPLTVTSAQKNPTAFYLCASSIEVAGGFYNEQFFGPGTRLTVL.

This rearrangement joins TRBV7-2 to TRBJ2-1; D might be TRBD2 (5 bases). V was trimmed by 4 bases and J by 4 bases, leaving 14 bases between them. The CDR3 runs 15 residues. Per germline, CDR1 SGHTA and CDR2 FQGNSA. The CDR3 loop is CASSSNLRTYNEQFF. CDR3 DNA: TGTGCCAGCAGCTCGAACCTGAGGACTTACAATGAGCAGTTCTTC.

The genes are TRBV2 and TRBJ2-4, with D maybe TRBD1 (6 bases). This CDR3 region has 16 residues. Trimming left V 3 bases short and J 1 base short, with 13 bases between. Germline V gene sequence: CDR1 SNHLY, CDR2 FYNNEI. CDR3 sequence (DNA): TGTGCCAGCAGTGATGGGGCAGGGGTGGCCAAAAACATTCAGTACTTC. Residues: CASSDGAGVAKNIQYF.

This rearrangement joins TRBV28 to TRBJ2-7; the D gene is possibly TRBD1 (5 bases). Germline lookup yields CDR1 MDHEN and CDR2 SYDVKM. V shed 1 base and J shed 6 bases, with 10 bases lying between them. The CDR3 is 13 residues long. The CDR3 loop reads CASSLYRSGEQYF. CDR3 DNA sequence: TGTGCCAGCAGTTTATACAGGTCAGGCGAGCAGTACTTC.

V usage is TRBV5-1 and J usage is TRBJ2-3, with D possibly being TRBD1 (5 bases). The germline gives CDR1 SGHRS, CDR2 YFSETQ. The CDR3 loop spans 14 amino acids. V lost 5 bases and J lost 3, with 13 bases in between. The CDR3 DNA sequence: TGCGCCAGCAGTTTACAGACAGAAACAGATACGCAGTATTTT. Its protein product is CASSLQTETDTQYF.

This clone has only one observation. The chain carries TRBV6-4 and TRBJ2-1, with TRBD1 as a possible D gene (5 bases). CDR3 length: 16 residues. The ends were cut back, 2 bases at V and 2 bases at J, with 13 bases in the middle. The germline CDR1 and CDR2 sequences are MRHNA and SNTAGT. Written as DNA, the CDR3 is TGTGCCAGCAGTGACAACTTCAGGGTCACCTACAATGAGCAGTTCTTC. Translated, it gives CASSDNFRVTYNEQFF.

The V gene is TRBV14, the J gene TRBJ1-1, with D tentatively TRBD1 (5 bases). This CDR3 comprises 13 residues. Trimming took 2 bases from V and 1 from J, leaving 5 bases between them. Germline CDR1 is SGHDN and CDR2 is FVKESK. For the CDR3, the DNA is TGTGCCAGCAGCCAACAGGGGAACACTGAAGCTTTCTTT. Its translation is CASSQQGNTEAFF.

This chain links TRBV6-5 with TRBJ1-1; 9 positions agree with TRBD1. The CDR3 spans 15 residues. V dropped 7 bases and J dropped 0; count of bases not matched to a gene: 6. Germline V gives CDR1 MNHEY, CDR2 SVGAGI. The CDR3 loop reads CASNHGTGLNTEAFF. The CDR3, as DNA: TGTGCCAGCAACCATGGGACAGGGCTGAACACTGAAGCTTTCTTT.

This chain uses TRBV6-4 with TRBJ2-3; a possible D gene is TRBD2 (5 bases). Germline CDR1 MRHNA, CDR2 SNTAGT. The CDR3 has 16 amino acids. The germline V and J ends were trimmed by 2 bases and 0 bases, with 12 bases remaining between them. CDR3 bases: TGTGCCAGCAGTGACAGCGGAGAGAGCAGCACAGATACGCAGTATTTT. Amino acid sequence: CASSDSGESSTDTQYF.

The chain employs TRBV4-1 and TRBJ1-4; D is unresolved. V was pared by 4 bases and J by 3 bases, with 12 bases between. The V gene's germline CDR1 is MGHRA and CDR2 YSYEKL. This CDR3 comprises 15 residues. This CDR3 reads CASSPQVSSNEKLFF. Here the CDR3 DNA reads TGCGCCAGCAGCCCCCAGGTGTCGTCTAATGAAAAACTGTTTTTT.

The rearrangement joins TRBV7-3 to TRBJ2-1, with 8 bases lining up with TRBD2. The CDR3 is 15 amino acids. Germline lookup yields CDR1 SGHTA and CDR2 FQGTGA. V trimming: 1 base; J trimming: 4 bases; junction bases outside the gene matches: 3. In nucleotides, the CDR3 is TGTGCCAGCAGCTTAAGGACTAGCCGATACAATGAGCAGTTCTTC. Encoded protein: CASSLRTSRYNEQFF.

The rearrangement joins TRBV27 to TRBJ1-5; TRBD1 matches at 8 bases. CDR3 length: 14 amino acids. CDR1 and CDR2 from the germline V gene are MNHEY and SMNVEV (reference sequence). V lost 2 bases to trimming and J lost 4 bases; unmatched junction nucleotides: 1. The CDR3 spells CASSLRQGNQPQHF. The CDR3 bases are TGTGCCAGCAGTTTAAGACAGGGGAATCAGCCCCAGCATTTT.

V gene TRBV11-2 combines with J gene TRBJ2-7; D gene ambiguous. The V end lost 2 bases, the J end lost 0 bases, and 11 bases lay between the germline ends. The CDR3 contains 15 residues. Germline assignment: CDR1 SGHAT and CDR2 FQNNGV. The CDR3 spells CASSLMSEVSYEQYF. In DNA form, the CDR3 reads TGTGCCAGCAGCTTAATGAGTGAGGTCTCCTACGAGCAGTACTTC.

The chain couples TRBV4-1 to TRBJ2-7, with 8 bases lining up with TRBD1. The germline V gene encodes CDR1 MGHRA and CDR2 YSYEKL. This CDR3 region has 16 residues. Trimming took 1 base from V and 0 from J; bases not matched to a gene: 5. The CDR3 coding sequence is TGCGCCAGCAGCCAAGTGGACAGGGATGTCTCCTACGAGCAGTACTTC. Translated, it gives CASSQVDRDVSYEQYF.

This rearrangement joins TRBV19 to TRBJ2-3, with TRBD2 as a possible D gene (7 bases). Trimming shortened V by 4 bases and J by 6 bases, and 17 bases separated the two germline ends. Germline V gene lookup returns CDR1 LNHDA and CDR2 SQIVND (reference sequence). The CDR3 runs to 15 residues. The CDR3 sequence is CASSTGGLMWDTQYF. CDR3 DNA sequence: TGTGCCAGTAGTACGGGGGGCCTAATGTGGGATACGCAGTATTTT.

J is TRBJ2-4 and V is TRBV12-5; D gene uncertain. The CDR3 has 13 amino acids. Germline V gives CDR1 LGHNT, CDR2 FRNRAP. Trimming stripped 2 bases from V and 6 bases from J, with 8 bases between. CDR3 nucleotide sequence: TGTGCTAGTGGTTTGTATCCAGTAAACATTCAGTACTTC. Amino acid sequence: CASGLYPVNIQYF.

The CDR3 coding sequence is TGCGCCAGCAGCCCGGGACAGGGGAGGGATGAGCAGTTCTTC. This codes for CASSPGQGRDEQFF. This chain uses TRBV5-1 with TRBJ2-1; 10 nucleotides match TRBD1. The CDR3 is made up of 14 amino acids. The germline V gene encodes CDR1 SGHRS and CDR2 YFSETQ. V lost 4 bases, J lost 8 bases, and 6 bases stayed unmatched.

This CDR3 reads CASSVRTSIGELFF. DNA for the CDR3: TGTGCCAGCAGCGTGCGGACTTCCATCGGGGAGCTGTTTTTT. V gene TRBV9 combines with J gene TRBJ2-2; perhaps TRBD2 as D (5 bases). V was clipped by 2 bases and J by 7 bases, with 12 bases between them. Germline assignment: CDR1 SGDLS and CDR2 YYNGEE. The CDR3 loop spans 14 amino acids.

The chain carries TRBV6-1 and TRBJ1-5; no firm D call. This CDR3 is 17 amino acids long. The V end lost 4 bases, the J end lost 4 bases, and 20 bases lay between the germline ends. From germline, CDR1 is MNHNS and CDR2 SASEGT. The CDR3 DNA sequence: TGTGCCAGCAGTGCCTTCTGGGCCGGCTCGGCGAATCAGCCCCAGCATTTT. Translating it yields CASSAFWAGSANQPQHF.

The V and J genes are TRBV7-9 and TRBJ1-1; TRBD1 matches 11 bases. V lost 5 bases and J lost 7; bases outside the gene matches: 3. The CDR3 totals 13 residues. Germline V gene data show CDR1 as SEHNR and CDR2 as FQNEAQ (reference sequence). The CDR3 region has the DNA TGTGCCAGCAGCCGCGGGACAGGGGGTGAAGCTTTCTTT. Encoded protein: CASSRGTGGEAFF.

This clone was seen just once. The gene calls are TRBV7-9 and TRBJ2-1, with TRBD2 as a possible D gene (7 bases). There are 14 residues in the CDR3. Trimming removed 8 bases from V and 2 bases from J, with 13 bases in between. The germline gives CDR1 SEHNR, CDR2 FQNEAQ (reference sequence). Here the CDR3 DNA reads TGTGCCAGCGAGGACAGCGGGACCTACAATGAGCAGTTCTTC. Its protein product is CASEDSGTYNEQFF. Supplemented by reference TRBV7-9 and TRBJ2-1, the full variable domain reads DTGVSQNPRHKITKRGQNVTFRCDPISEHNRLYWYRQTLGQGPEFLTYFQNEAQLEKSRLLSDRFSAERPKGSFSTLEIQRTEQGDSAMYLCASEDSGTYNEQFFGPGTRLTVL.